This T cell receptor (beta chain) was recovered during a study of T cell repertoires in cytomegalovirus infection. Deletions cut 5 bases from V and 11 bases from J, with 13 bases between. This CDR3 has 13 residues. Germline lookup yields CDR1 LNHDA and CDR2 SQIVND (reference sequence). MiXCR was run by TCRdb on the reads, yielding one entry per CDR3 protein. This table has about 450,000 distinct CDR3 sequences, under 40% appearing once. Overall study results and limits: HLA-C-restricted CMV clonotypes gave the most frequent clonotype in two of eight donors. Based on cumulative public TCR beta family frequency, carriers of CMV plus the relevant HLA were identified.

Details on this clonotype: What it binds is unknown.

V gene TRBV19 combines with J gene TRBJ1-6; D uncertain. Sequencing was done on a sample of PBMCs. The TCR sequence derives from a human donor in good health (CMV status not recorded). Some clones in this sample may be carry-over from other donors' samples. The CDR3 DNA follows: TGTGCCAGTAGTGCCAGCAGTGTGGCACCCCTCCACTTT. This codes for CASSASSVAPLHF.